This entry describes one T cell receptor (beta chain). What this receptor recognizes is not known. No base quality information exists; no much larger clone differs at one position. The sample comes from a study of beta chain features in type 1 diabetes (dated by TCRdb to 2017 to 2018). Describing the broader study: Mean age, gender distribution, total cell number and subset yield did not differ between patients and healthy donors. Across all samples, roughly 110,000,000 sorted cells were examined, and cell number per subset correlated strongly with RNA yield. The study compared TCRB repertoires of sorted circulating CD4+ T cell subsets between recently diagnosed type 1 diabetes patients and matched healthy donors. Regulatory and stem cell-like memory subsets were obtained from only 8 patients and roughly eight healthy donors, while naive and central memory subsets were obtained from all 28 donors.

Counted from cysteine to phenylalanine, this CDR3 has 14 amino acids. The entry retains the CDR3 DNA only, 42 bases that are in frame from base 1. Looking up the germline V gene yields CDR1 MGHRA and CDR2 YSYEKL. V is cut back by 4 bases and J by 6 bases, with 6 bases in the junction unmatched. The entire isolated RNA was reverse transcribed using the High Capacity cDNA Reverse Transcription Kit, and thus expressed TCRB transcripts were sequenced. Naive, central memory and regulatory T cell samples underwent deep immunoSEQ sequencing, averaging around 3.9 million total reads per sample. After sorted cells were lysed in RLT buffer, RNA was extracted with DNase-treated RNeasy Micro or Mini kits, with the choice depending on cell number. To prevent cross-contamination, every cell subset was processed on its own, while patient and healthy donor samples were processed together. The immunoSEQ multiplex PCR was used to amplify TCRB sequences from cDNA, generating 87-bp fragments that spanned the CDR3 region. Amplicons were sequenced on the Illumina HiSeq platform. Regarding the original processing steps: Synthetic template baselines were used to correct PCR bias computationally, reads within Hamming distance 2 were collapsed together, and singletons that could not be merged were discarded. Reads were aligned against IMGT so that V, D and J genes, CDR3 length and insertions or deletions at six rearrangement sites could be assigned. Within each subset, clonotype counts were normalized to sorted cell number, after which true diversity and Gini coefficients were computed with the tcR R package. The overlap coefficient, calculated on TCRB nucleotide sequences, was used to measure repertoire sharing. As a proxy for the pre-selection repertoire, out-of-frame TCRB sequences from naive cells were analyzed. Entries here come from immuneACCESS through TCRdb and include only in-frame sequences with V and J called. Some clones fail to appear in such tables; in the studies checked, an unresolved V gene covers under half of the shortfall, and the cause of the remainder is unknown. D and trimming were read from the DNA, whereas the V and J calls and clone size are those reported in that table. In all, the sample holds some 290,000 clones, and over 11% of those were seen once. The top ten clonotypes cover 0.015% to 0.02% of the sample.

From each donor, a single peripheral blood sample of approximately 0.11 L on average was drawn into heparinised tubes. A BD FACSAria II and a panel including CD45RO, CCR7, CD25, CD127, CD95 and CD27 were used to sort naive, central memory, regulatory and stem cell-like memory CD4+ T cells. A purity above 95% was achieved for all sorted populations. PBMCs were separated immediately by Lymphoprep density gradient centrifugation and were stained directly, without being cultured. So that batch effects would be minimized, each experiment stained and sorted samples in pairs, pairing one healthy donor with one patient. Points the paper makes about the study in general: Sequencing cDNA rather than genomic DNA could over-represent highly expressing activated cells, although activation and CD3 levels did not differ between groups. Because small numbers of individuals were included in the HLA sub-analyses, any influence of HLA type on TCRB rearrangement was left unresolved. At VDJ recombination sites, patients with type 1 diabetes made fewer insertions and deleted more nucleotides, a pattern implying thymic rearrangement abnormalities. Naive, central memory and regulatory TCRB repertoires appeared more similar among patients than among healthy donors. PCR may preferentially amplify shorter templates, but because patient and control samples were amplified and corrected together, any resulting skew would affect both groups equally. In all four CD4+ subsets, TCRB CDR3 length was moderately but significantly shorter in type 1 diabetes patients.

Input material: naive CD4+ T cells from blood. The cell subset or site label of this sample denotes: true naive CD4+ T cells. The sequence joins TRBV4-1 to TRBJ2-1, with 7 bases matching TRBD1. The sequence was obtained from a man aged 25-40 years with type 1 diabetes. The sequence in DNA is TGCGCCAGCAGCCTCCTGGGACAGCTCAATGAGCAGTTCTTC. Protein translation: CASSLLGQLNEQFF.